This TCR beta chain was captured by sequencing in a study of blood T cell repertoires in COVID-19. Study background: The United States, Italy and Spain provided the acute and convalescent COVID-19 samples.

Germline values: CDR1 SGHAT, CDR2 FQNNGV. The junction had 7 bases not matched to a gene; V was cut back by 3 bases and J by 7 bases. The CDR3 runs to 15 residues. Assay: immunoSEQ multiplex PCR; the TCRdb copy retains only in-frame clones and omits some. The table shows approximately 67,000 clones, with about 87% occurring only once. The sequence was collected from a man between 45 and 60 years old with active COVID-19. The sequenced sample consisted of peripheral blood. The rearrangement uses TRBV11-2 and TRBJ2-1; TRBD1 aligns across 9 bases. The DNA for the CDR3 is TGTGCCAGCAGCTTGCAACAGGGGGCTTGGAATGAGCAGTTCTTC. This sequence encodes CASSLQQGAWNEQFF.